The next 20 T cell receptor beta chains were all read from a single sample in a study of blood T cell repertoires in COVID-19. This table comes from immunoSEQ multiplex PCR, and its TCRdb copy is limited to in-frame clones, with some not included. This sample yields 190,000 or so clones, of which 65% to 85% are seen a single time; around 7% belongs to the top ten. The sequenced sample was PBMCs or T cells enriched from blood (not recorded which). These TCRs come from a middle-aged man who had recovered from COVID-19.

The chain employs TRBV7-9 and TRBJ2-3, with TRBD1 as a possible D gene (5 bases). The V and J ends lost 3 bases and 4 bases respectively, with 8 bases between them. CDR1 and CDR2 (germline): SEHNR, FQNEAQ (reference sequence). The CDR3 loop spans 13 amino acids. CDR3 sequence reads: CASSFSGSDTQYF. CDR3 in DNA: TGTGCCAGCAGCTTTTCAGGGTCAGATACGCAGTATTTT.

In nucleotides, the CDR3 is TGTGCCAGCAGCTTATATAGCGGGGGGACCCGGGATGAGCAGTTCTTC. Amino acids: CASSLYSGGTRDEQFF. This chain links TRBV5-6 with TRBJ2-1; 10 bases fit TRBD2. CDR3 length: 16 residues. CDR1 and CDR2 from the germline V gene are SGHDT and YYEEEE. The trim removed 2 bases at V and 8 bases at J, leaving 10 bases unmatched.

The CDR3 here is CASSRGTASGNTIYF. The CDR3 DNA reads TGTGCCAGCAGCCGCGGGACAGCTTCTGGAAACACCATATATTTT. The chain has TRBV3-1 (or the pseudogene TRBV3-2) and TRBJ1-3; 7 nucleotides match TRBD1. This CDR3 is built from 15 residues. Germline V gene sequence: CDR1 LGHDT, CDR2 YNNKEL (reference sequence). The V gene end was trimmed by 4 bases and the J gene end by 1 base; junction bases not matched to a gene: 4.

This clone turned up a few times. Other DNA sequences of this sample code for an identical CDR3. The chain has TRBV5-1 and TRBJ2-7; TRBD1 matches 9 bases. V dropped 4 bases and J dropped 1; count of bases not matched to a gene: 3. The germline V gene has CDR1 SGHRS and CDR2 YFSETQ. This CDR3 has 14 residues. CDR3 protein: CASSPGTGSYEQYF. Written as DNA, the CDR3 is TGCGCCAGCAGCCCCGGGACAGGGTCCTACGAGCAGTACTTC.

This clone was seen a few times. The chain joins TRBV3-1 (or the pseudogene TRBV3-2) to TRBJ1-5, with 9 nucleotides matching TRBD1. This CDR3 spans 15 amino acids. V trimming: 1 base; J trimming: 4 bases; junction bases outside the gene matches: 2. Germline loops: CDR1 LGHDT, CDR2 YNNKEL (reference sequence). Written as DNA, the CDR3 is TGTGCCAGCAGCCAAGCCGGACAGGGGAATCAGCCCCAGCATTTT. It translates to CASSQAGQGNQPQHF.

The chain is built from TRBV10-1 and TRBJ2-1; 11 positions match TRBD2. The V and J ends lost 10 bases and 6 bases, in that order; junction bases with no gene match: 5. Germline assignment: CDR1 WNHNN and CDR2 SYGVQD (reference sequence). CDR3 length: 13 amino acids. The CDR3 loop is CAICSGGANEQFF. DNA of the CDR3: TGCGCCATTTGTAGCGGGGGGGCCAATGAGCAGTTCTTC.

The V gene is TRBV23-1, the J gene TRBJ2-2, with 7 bases matching TRBD1. TRBV23-1 is placed among ORFs of uncertain function. The V segment lost 1 base and the J segment 8 bases; nucleotides outside the gene matches: 10. There are 16 residues in the CDR3. CDR3 loop: CASSQFYDPGGGELFF. Written as DNA, the CDR3 is TGCGCCAGCAGTCAATTCTACGACCCAGGGGGAGGGGAGCTGTTTTTT.

The genes are TRBV12-5 and TRBJ1-1; a possible D gene is TRBD1 (6 bases). V lost 0 bases and J lost 5, with 19 bases in between. The germline V gene encodes CDR1 LGHNT and CDR2 FRNRAP. This CDR3 contains 17 residues. CDR3 nucleotide sequence: TGTGCTAGTGGTTTGGTACTTGCCGCAGGGGCAAGAACTGAAGCTTTCTTT. Amino acid sequence: CASGLVLAAGARTEAFF.

The gene calls are TRBV10-3 and TRBJ1-2; D possibly corresponds to TRBD1 (5 bases). Germline CDR1 and CDR2: ENHRY and SYGVKD. The CDR3 consists of 14 residues. Trimming left V 3 bases short and J 4 bases short, with 12 bases between. The CDR3 nucleotides are TGTGCCATCAGTGAATATAGGGACTCCTATGGCTACACCTTC. Protein: CAISEYRDSYGYTF.

The V and J genes are TRBV4-1 and TRBJ2-1; tentative D call: TRBD1 (6 bases). The V end lost 2 bases, the J end lost 2 bases, and 16 bases lay between the germline ends. The CDR3 has 17 residues. Per the germline V gene, CDR1 is MGHRA and CDR2 is YSYEKL. CDR3 sequence: CASSQSPDRITYNEQFF. Here the CDR3 DNA reads TGCGCCAGCAGCCAAAGCCCCGACAGGATCACCTACAATGAGCAGTTCTTC.

Here the CDR3 DNA reads TGTGCCAGCAGTCCTCGACAGGGTAGGAACGAGCAGTACTTC. Translation: CASSPRQGRNEQYF. V and J are TRBV6-5 and TRBJ2-7; 7 nucleotides match TRBD1. V lost 5 bases to trimming and J lost 5 bases; unmatched junction nucleotides: 9. Per germline, CDR1 MNHEY and CDR2 SVGAGI. The CDR3 covers 14 residues.

There are a few counts of this clone. The V call is TRBV6-5, the J call TRBJ2-7; unclear D gene. Per the germline V gene, CDR1 is MNHEY and CDR2 is SVGAGI. V was clipped by 6 bases and J by 6 bases, with 12 bases between them. This CDR3 has 12 residues. This chain's CDR3 is CASRPGTREQYF. The CDR3 bases are TGTGCCAGCAGGCCAGGTACTCGCGAGCAGTACTTC.

The chain has TRBV29-1 and TRBJ1-1; no definite D call. The CDR3 covers 11 residues. V lost 6 bases and J 5 bases, leaving 10 bases between the germline ends. Germline V CDR1 and CDR2: SQVTM, ANQGSEA. The CDR3 protein is CSVGRETEAFF. The CDR3 nucleotides read TGCAGCGTCGGTCGGGAGACTGAAGCTTTCTTT.

V and J are TRBV7-9 and TRBJ2-5; 7 nucleotides agree with TRBD2. This CDR3 region has 13 residues. J gave up 5 bases and V 6 bases, and 6 bases lay outside the gene matches. Per the germline V gene, CDR1 is SEHNR and CDR2 is FQNEAQ (reference sequence). This CDR3 reads CASSQTSWETQYF. CDR3 bases: TGTGCCAGCAGTCAGACTAGCTGGGAGACCCAGTACTTC.

The chain is built from TRBV4-2 and TRBJ1-2; possibly TRBD1 for D (5 bases). The CDR3 spans 18 residues. Germline V lookup: CDR1 LGHNA, CDR2 YNFKEQ. Trimming removed 0 bases from V and 1 base from J, with 18 bases in between. The DNA for the CDR3 is TGTGCCAGCAGCCAAGAGTATTTAGTCGGGGGAAGTAACTATGGCTACACCTTC. It codes for CASSQEYLVGGSNYGYTF.

As regards this clone: Germline is not matched at one junction end, which may reflect a read error. This chain links TRBV6-5 with TRBJ1-4; unclear D gene. The CDR3 runs 15 residues. Germline V gives CDR1 MNHEY, CDR2 SVGAGI. The CDR3 loop reads CASSYQPATNEKLLF. The DNA for the CDR3 is TGTGCCAGCAGTTACCAGCCAGCAACTAATGAAAAACTGCTTTTT.

The gene calls are TRBV9 and TRBJ2-2, with 7 bases aligning to TRBD2. The ends lost 3 bases at V and 1 base at J; junction bases unmatched: 3. The germline V gene has CDR1 SGDLS and CDR2 YYNGEE. The CDR3 length is 15 residues. DNA for the CDR3: TGTGCCAGCAGCGAAATAGCGGGGAACACCGGGGAGCTGTTTTTT. Translating it yields CASSEIAGNTGELFF.

The chain joins TRBV5-1 to TRBJ2-5; no definite D call. Trimming removed 4 bases from V and 1 base from J, with 8 bases in between. Germline V gene data show CDR1 as SGHRS and CDR2 as YFSETQ. The CDR3 sequence is 13 residues long. CDR3 amino acids: CASSPPGQETQYF. DNA of the CDR3: TGCGCCAGCAGCCCACCCGGCCAAGAGACCCAGTACTTC.

This clone was found once. The genes are TRBV6-5 and TRBJ1-6; D is unresolved. Trimming took off 0 bases at V and 10 bases at J, with 16 bases between the two ends. The CDR3 has 16 amino acids. CDR1 and CDR2 (germline): MNHEY, SVGAGI. The CDR3 DNA is TGTGCCAGCAGTTACTCGACCAAAGTGCGGGAGTCACCCCTCCACTTT. This gives the protein CASSYSTKVRESPLHF.

CDR3 sequence (DNA): TGTGCCAGCAGACCAGGGACTACAGGCTATGGCTACACCTTC. Its translation: CASRPGTTGYGYTF. The chain carries TRBV6-5 and TRBJ1-2; TRBD1 might be the D (5 bases). The CDR3 is made up of 14 amino acids. Germline CDR1 is MNHEY and CDR2 is SVGAGI. Trimming shortened V by 6 bases and J by 4 bases, and 15 bases separated the two germline ends.